The sequence of this T cell receptor (beta chain) was determined in a study of blood T cell repertoires in COVID-19. Study as a whole: Donors in the United States, Italy and Spain gave samples during acute or convalescent COVID-19.

Germline CDR1 is LGHNA and CDR2 is YSLEER. The length of the CDR3 is 13 residues. Between the trimmed V and J ends, which lost 0 bases and 11 bases, there was a span of 13 bases. In the authors' workflow: Reference gene primers were amplified, and this amplification served to estimate nucleated cell counts. Using immunoSEQ multiplex PCR, the repertoire was profiled, and TCRdb retains in-frame clones only, with some absent. Clone size and V and J calls were adopted from that table, with D and trimming inferred from the DNA. The repertoire includes approximately 200,000 clones, 70% to 80% of them detected once, and 6% sits in the top ten.

The sequence came from a woman aged 35 to 49 with COVID-19, enrolled during active disease. Sequenced: peripheral blood. V gene TRBV4-3 combines with J gene TRBJ1-1; D may be TRBD1 (5 bases). CDR3 sequence (DNA): TGCGCCAGCAGCCAAGATAGGGGCGGGAAGGCTTTCTTT. This sequence encodes CASSQDRGGKAFF.